This T cell receptor (beta chain) came from a study of T-cell memory formation after mild COVID-19 (dated by TCRdb to about 2021). Notes on the research overall: Most TCR sequence clusters were specific to one of the two donors. The cohort was made up of two young adult volunteers, one female and one male, who were previously healthy. In a couple of donors, T-cell clones that expanded and contracted after mild COVID-19 were followed by sequencing TCRalpha and TCRbeta repertoires longitudinally. Broad study findings and their caveats: Balanced CD4/CD8 phenotypes were observed for clones contracting from day 15 to 85, whereas a bias towards CD4+ was observed for a second wave of clones expanding from day 15 to 37. The second-wave clones that peaked on day 37 were not confirmed to be SARS-CoV-2 specific. Contracting CD4+ clones turned up mainly in the CM and EM memory subsets, whereas EMRA was where CD8+ clones were enriched. The detection of some responding clones in pre-infection memory suggests that pre-existing cross-reactive memory T cells joined the SARS-CoV-2 response. The study covered only a couple of mild cases, and larger cohorts including severe cases with pre-infection samples were considered necessary.

The junction carries 7 bases between V and J, which are trimmed by 2 bases and 3 bases respectively. The CDR3 runs 13 residues from the cysteine to the phenylalanine. Here the CDR3 DNA is all that survives: 39 bases in frame from base 1. CDR1 and CDR2, per the germline V gene, are MNHEY and SVGAGI. This clonotype was seen a few times. Its antigen specificity is not known. Per-base qualities were not stored, and no clone one base away is much larger. Ficoll-Paque density gradient centrifugation was used to isolate PBMCs. TCRdb lists the instrument as Illumina NovaSeq 6000. cDNA libraries for TCRalpha and TCRbeta were prepared by 5'RACE using constant-segment primers, with sample barcodes and unique molecular identifiers added. RNA was extracted from every sample with Trizol reagent. Library amplification was performed in two PCR steps, and a second sample barcode and Illumina TruSeq adapters were introduced in the second step. Libraries were sequenced on an Illumina NovaSeq with 2 x 150 bp paired-end reads. In the paper's pipeline: The reads were demultiplexed and collapsed into UMI-guided consensus sequences using migec v1.2.7. Using mixcr v2.1.11, UMI consensuses were aligned to TRA and TRB V and J templates and then assembled into clonotypes. A clonotype was counted as expanded or contracted only if both edgeR and NoisET called the change significant, with noise models trained on biological replicates. For edgeR calls, the cutoffs were a false discovery rate-adjusted p below 0.01 and a log2 fold-change threshold of 1. As an exploratory analysis of dynamics, PCA with hierarchical clustering was applied to max-normalized trajectories of the 1000 most abundant clonotypes. Separately sequenced CD4+ and CD8+ repertoires were used to assign the CD4 or CD8 phenotype of responding clones. TCRdb reanalyzed the raw reads on its own, using fastp at Q25 for trimming and MiXCR for clone calling, and kept in-frame beta chains. Rows merge per CDR3 protein into single entries with the most common DNA and genes. V and J calls and clone size were set by TCRdb, not the authors. This sample lists about 140,000 distinct CDR3 sequences; 14% were detected once. Jointly, the top ten make up roughly 14% of the sample.

Sequences were obtained from PBMCs or a T cell subset sorted from them (not recorded which). The source of this sequence is an adult woman who had mild COVID-19 (a few samples of this study predate the infection). The sample titles of this study are shuffled in the database, so cell type and time point are left out; the donor was told from shared clones. The V gene is TRBV6-5 and the J gene is TRBJ1-1, with the D gene uncertain. The CDR3 reads CASSYGVDTEAFF. The DNA sequence is given as TGTGCCAGCAGTTACGGGGTTGACACTGAAGCTTTCTTT.